Given below is one TCR beta chain in context. As yet, its antigen is unknown. This sample was included in a study of vaccination and CD4 T cells after COVID-19. Study overall: Post-COVID draws followed diagnosis by a median around 95 days (range 35 to 161).

This sample's treatment: approximately nine-day PBMC culture with coronavirus spike peptide pools or control peptides (ViraFEST assay). Per germline, CDR1 ENHRY and CDR2 SYGVKD. Trimming cost V 5 bases and J 7 bases; bases outside gene matches: 8. The CDR3 consists of 14 residues. The assay that was used to sequence DNA from cultured CD4+ T cells was the Oncomine TCR Beta short-read assay. TCRdb passed the PCR reads through MiXCR, listing each CDR3 protein once. This sample has roughly 9,300 distinct CDR3 sequences, with roughly 23% found just once. The sample in question was CD4+ T cells from blood, cultured in vitro, obtained before SARS-CoV-2 vaccination. This TCR was recovered from a human donor who received a COVID-19 vaccine. The chain has TRBV10-3 and TRBJ1-5; 7 bases are shared with TRBD1. The DNA for the CDR3 is TGTGCCATCAGTAATGACAGGGTCGGCCAGCCCCAGCATTTT. Translating gives CAISNDRVGQPQHF.